This is a list of T cell receptor beta chains from one sample in a study of blood T cell repertoires in COVID-19. Clones were read by immunoSEQ multiplex PCR, and TCRdb kept only the in-frame ones, dropping some. The sample lists 110,000 or so clones, roughly four fifths occurring once. Sequencing used peripheral blood. All receptors derive from an older woman with acute or convalescent COVID-19. CDR3s include the opening cysteine and the closing phenylalanine or tryptophan. The D gene is left open where the match is weak. Part of the rows lack a size; the others show once, few, many or a class for expanded clones.

>TRBD1|TRBV4-2|TRBJ1-5|NA
TGTGCCAGCAGCCAGGCCGGGACAGGGGGCTCCGATGATAGCAATCAGCCCCAGCATTTT
CASSQAGTGGSDDSNQPQHF
>NA|TRBV9|TRBJ1-4|NA
TGTGCCAGCAGCGTCCCGGGTCCTAATGAAAAACTGTTTTTT
CASSVPGPNEKLFF
>NA|TRBV6-6|TRBJ1-4|NA
TGTGCCAGCAGTTACGACAGTCATTCTAATGAAAAACTGTTTTTT
CASSYDSHSNEKLFF
>NA|TRBV5-8|TRBJ2-7|NA
TGTGCCAGCAGCTTTGTGGTTGCGGGGTCGTACGAGCAGTACTTC
CASSFVVAGSYEQYF
>TRBD1|TRBV7-8|TRBJ1-3|NA
TGTGCCAGCAGTCAAGGGCGGGGCAGGGGGCCGGGAAACACCATATATTTT
CASSQGRGRGPGNTIYF
>NA|TRBV5-4|TRBJ2-1|NA
TGTGCCAGCAGCTTCAGGCAGGAACTCAATGAGCAGTTCTTC
CASSFRQELNEQFF
>TRBD1|TRBV5-6|TRBJ1-6|NA
TGTGCCAGCAGCTGGGCGCAGGGGGCGAATTCACCCCTCCACTTT
CASSWAQGANSPLHF
>TRBD1|TRBV3-1/TRBV3-2|TRBJ1-5|NA
TGTGCCAGCAGCCAAGGGACAGGGAGTCAGCCCCAGCATTTT
CASSQGTGSQPQHF
>TRBD2|TRBV11-3|TRBJ2-1|NA
TGTGCCAGCAGCCAAGATAAGCGGGGGGTGATCTTC
CASSQDKRGVIF
>NA|TRBV20-1|TRBJ2-7|NA
TGCAGTGCTAGAGGCGGCTACGAGCAGTACTTC
CSARGGYEQYF
>TRBD2|TRBV27|TRBJ2-7|NA
TGTGCCAGCAGTAACCTGGCGGGGGGGTCCTACGAGCAGTACTTC
CASSNLAGGSYEQYF
>NA|TRBV6-5|TRBJ2-7|NA
TGTGCCAGCAGTTACTGGCAGGGACACTCCTACGAGCAGTACTTC
CASSYWQGHSYEQYF
>NA|TRBV21-1|TRBJ1-2|NA
TGTGCCAGCAGTCCACAGGGGGCACAAGGCTACACCTTC
CASSPQGAQGYTF
>NA|TRBV4-3|TRBJ2-7|few
TGCGCCAGCAGCCAAGTTCGGGGATACGAGCAGTACTTC
CASSQVRGYEQYF
>NA|TRBV10-3|TRBJ2-2|NA
TGTGCCATCAGTGAGTCGGGTGGCGGGAACACCGGGGAGCTGTTTTTT
CAISESGGGNTGELFF
>TRBD1|TRBV11-2|TRBJ1-1|NA
TGTGCCAGCAGCTTCAGGGGGCCAGGGAACACTGAAGCTTTCTTT
CASSFRGPGNTEAFF
>NA|TRBV4-3|TRBJ2-5|NA
TGCGCCAGCAGCCAGGGCAGTCAAGAGACCCAGTACTTC
CASSQGSQETQYF